This T cell receptor beta chain is from a study of blood T cell repertoires in COVID-19 (dated by TCRdb to between 2020 and 2021). Broadly, across the study: The collaborator samples originated in the United States, Italy and Spain and spanned the acute and convalescent phases of COVID-19. Subjects who had been exposed to COVID-19, were actively infected with it, or had recovered from it provided the deeply sampled blood TCRbeta repertoires that made up the dataset. Samples were obtained from the ongoing ImmuneRACE study (first 160 participants) and from 1,254 subjects provided by 6 global collaborators. A de-identified subject ID, COVID-19 status, age in years and sex were almost always included in the sample metadata. Where available, HLA class I and class II types were obtained from metadata supplied by the sample provider rather than from assay-based typing. The prospective study material was composed of cDNA or gDNA derived from T cells, B-cell-depleted T cells, or PBMCs. A freely available public database, intended as a resource for researchers studying the immune response to SARS-CoV-2, is where the repertoires were released.

What the authors observed across the whole study: The amount of clinical and demographic metadata varied by source and participant and was provided uncurated.

TCRbeta CDR3 regions were amplified from genomic DNA using the immunoSEQ Assay, a bias-controlled multiplex PCR. The original pipeline was this. The number of nucleated cells in each sample was estimated by amplification of reference gene primers within the assay. Sequence reads were collapsed and filtered to measure the absolute abundance of every unique TCRbeta CDR3 rearrangement. For each sample, productive Simpson clonality was calculated by taking the square root of Simpson's diversity index across productive rearrangements. TCRdb retrieved this table from immuneACCESS and kept in-frame rearrangements only. Not all clones are present; in checked studies, unresolved V genes account for under half, and no reason is known for the remainder. The D gene and trimming were derived from the DNA, and the V and J assignments and clone size from that table. Across this sample there are about 150,000 clones, with approximately 80% seen only once. Roughly an eighth of the sample lies in the top ten.

Regarding this clone: Its binding antigen is unknown. No base-level quality is on record; no much larger clone is a single base apart.

One collaborating source in Seattle enrolled patients while the patients were actively infected and followed the patients over time throughout the course of disease. The collaborating institutions used their own protocols to collect whole blood in K2EDTA tubes. For TCRbeta analysis, collaborators shipped samples in one of three forms: frozen whole blood, isolated PBMCs, or DNA extracted from either of those sample types. The sequenced sample was peripheral blood. The TCR comes from a woman aged 60-75 years with COVID-19, enrolled during active disease.

This receptor has the CDR3 CASSLRVGGNQPQHF. Here is the DNA: TGTGCCAGCAGCTTACGGGTCGGTGGCAATCAGCCCCAGCATTTT. Recombination joined TRBV7-6 with TRBJ1-5, with no reliable assignment of the D segment. Trimming costs V 2 bases and J 2 bases, and their ends lie 10 bases apart. Via the germline V gene, CDR1 is SGHVS and CDR2 FNYEAQ. Including the terminal cysteine and phenylalanine, the CDR3 comprises 15 residues. The kept DNA is CDR3 alone, 45 bases in frame from the first base.